Presented here are 7 T cell receptor beta chains from one specimen sequenced in a study of blood T cells in healthy people across ages. Sample-barcoded 5' priming and a J-beta primer mix drove a second PCR of about 6 to 12 cycles. One entry per CDR3 protein, called by TCRdb with MiXCR from the 5' RACE reads. The sample includes approximately 290,000 distinct CDR3 sequences, about 25% seen only once; the top ten take approximately 28%. The sample consisted of blood. The receptors originated from a woman aged 70-85 years in good health.

This clonotype has more than one count but fewer than ten. This chain uses TRBV29-1 with TRBJ2-5, with D perhaps TRBD1 (5 bases). Trimming removed 7 bases from V and 6 bases from J, with 18 bases in between. Per the germline V gene, CDR1 is SQVTM and CDR2 is ANQGSEA. The CDR3 loop spans 13 amino acids. The DNA of the CDR3 is TGCAGCGCCCAACCAGCCCCAGGGAAGACCCAGTACTTC. Its translation is CSAQPAPGKTQYF.

This sequence joins TRBV2 and TRBJ1-6, with D unresolved. The length of the CDR3 is 13 residues. V was clipped by 4 bases and J by 7 bases, with 8 bases between them. Germline CDR1 is SNHLY and CDR2 is FYNNEI. The DNA of the CDR3 is TGTGCCAGCAGTGCACAGACAAATTCACCCCTCCACTTT. It translates to CASSAQTNSPLHF. Filled out from reference TRBV2 and TRBJ1-6, the complete variable domain reads EPEVTQTPSHQVTQMGQEVILRCVPISNHLYFYWYRQILGQKVEFLVSFYNNEISEKSEIFDDQFSVERPDGSNFTLKIRSTKLEDSAMYFCASSAQTNSPLHFGNGTRLTVT.

This clonotype was detected many times. This rearrangement joins TRBV20-1 to TRBJ1-6, with 7 positions matching TRBD1. CDR3 length: 14 amino acids. V dropped 5 bases and J dropped 6; count of bases not matched to a gene: 7. CDR1 and CDR2 from the germline V gene are DFQATT and SNEGSKA (reference sequence). The CDR3 sequence is CSASRTGSNSPLHF. DNA for the CDR3: TGCAGTGCTTCTAGGACAGGTTCTAATTCACCCCTCCACTTT.

V and J are TRBV11-2 and TRBJ2-5; D perhaps matches TRBD2 (5 bases). The CDR3 loop spans 15 amino acids. V dropped 0 bases and J dropped 3 bases, with 11 bases sitting between them. Germline CDR1 and CDR2: SGHAT and FQNNGV. The CDR3 sequence: CASSLDLTRKETQYF. CDR3 bases: TGTGCCAGCAGCTTAGATCTCACTAGGAAAGAGACCCAGTACTTC.

The table lists this clonotype with a few counts. The chain combines TRBV3-1 with TRBJ2-7, with TRBD2 as a possible D gene (5 bases). The CDR3 is 16 residues long. V dropped 1 base and J dropped 3 bases, with 16 bases sitting between them. The germline CDR1 and CDR2 sequences are LGHDT and YNNKEL (reference sequence). CDR3 amino acids: CASSQGSGSVNYEQYF. For the CDR3, the DNA is TGTGCCAGCAGCCAAGGGTCAGGTAGCGTAAACTACGAGCAGTACTTC.

This clonotype was found once. The rearrangement uses TRBV21-1 and TRBJ1-4. TRBV21-1 is assigned pseudogene status. This CDR3 is built from 19 residues. CDR3 in DNA: TGTGCCAGCAGCAGAAAAAGGGTGGACGTATCTGCGACTAATGAAAAACTGTTTTTT. Amino acids: CASSRKRVDVSATNEKLFF.

This clonotype was found a few times. CDR3: CASSKQGQIYEQYF. DNA for the CDR3: TGTGCCAGCAGTAAACAGGGACAGATCTACGAGCAGTACTTC. The V call is TRBV27, the J call TRBJ2-7, with 7 bases fitting TRBD1. With V trimmed by 5 bases and J by 3 bases, 7 bases remained unmatched. Germline V CDR1 and CDR2: MNHEY, SMNVEV (reference sequence). The CDR3 has 14 residues.